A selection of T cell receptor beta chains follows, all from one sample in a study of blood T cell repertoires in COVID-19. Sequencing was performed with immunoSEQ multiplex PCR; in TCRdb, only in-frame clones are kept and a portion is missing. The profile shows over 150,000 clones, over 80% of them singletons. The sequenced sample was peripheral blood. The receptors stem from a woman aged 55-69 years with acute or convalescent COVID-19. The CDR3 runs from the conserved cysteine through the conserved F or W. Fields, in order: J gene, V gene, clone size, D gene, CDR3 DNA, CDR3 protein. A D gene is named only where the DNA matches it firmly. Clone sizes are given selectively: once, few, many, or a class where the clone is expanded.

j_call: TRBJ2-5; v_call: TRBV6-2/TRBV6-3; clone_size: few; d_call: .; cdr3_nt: TGTGCCAGCAGTTACTCCATTGAGGATCTAGAGACCCAGTACTTC; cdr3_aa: CASSYSIEDLETQYF
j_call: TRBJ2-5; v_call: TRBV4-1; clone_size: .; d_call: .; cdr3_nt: TGCGCCAGCAGCCAAGCGGAGATCCAAGAGACCCAGTACTTC; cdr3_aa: CASSQAEIQETQYF
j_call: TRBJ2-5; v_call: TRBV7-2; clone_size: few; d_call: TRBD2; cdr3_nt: TGTGCCAGCAGCTTCACTAGCGGCTACCAAGAGACCCAGTACTTC; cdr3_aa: CASSFTSGYQETQYF
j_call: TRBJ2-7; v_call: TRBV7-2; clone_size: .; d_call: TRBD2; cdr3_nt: TGTGCCAGCAGCTCTAGCGGGGGGGTGTACGAGCAGTACTTC; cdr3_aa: CASSSSGGVYEQYF
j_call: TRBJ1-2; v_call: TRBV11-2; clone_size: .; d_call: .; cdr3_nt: TGTGCCAGCAGGCCGACAGAGGAGCCCTATGGCTACACCTTC; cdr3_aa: CASRPTEEPYGYTF
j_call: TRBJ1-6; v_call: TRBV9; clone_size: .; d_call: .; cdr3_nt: TGTGCCAGCAGCCTTACGACGGCGGGTCGATATAATTCACCCCTCCACTTT; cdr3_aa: CASSLTTAGRYNSPLHF
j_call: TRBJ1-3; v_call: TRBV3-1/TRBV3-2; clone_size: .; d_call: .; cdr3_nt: TGTGCCAGCAGCCAGGGGAGCTCTGGAAACACCATATATTTT; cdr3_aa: CASSQGSSGNTIYF
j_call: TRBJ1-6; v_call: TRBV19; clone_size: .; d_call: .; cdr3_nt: TGTGCCAGTACGAAAAGGGGGATAGGATCACCCCTCCACTTT; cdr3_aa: CASTKRGIGSPLHF
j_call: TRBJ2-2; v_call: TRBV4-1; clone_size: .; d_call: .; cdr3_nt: TGCGCCAGCAGGGACCGGGACCAGCGGGCCGGGGAGCTGTTTTTT; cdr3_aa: CASRDRDQRAGELFF
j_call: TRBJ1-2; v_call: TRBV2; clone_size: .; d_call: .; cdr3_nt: TGTGCCAGCAGTGAAGTCCCGGGGTTAGGCTATGGCTACACCTTC; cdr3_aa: CASSEVPGLGYGYTF
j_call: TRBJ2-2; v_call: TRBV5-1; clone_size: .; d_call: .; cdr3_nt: TGCGCCAGCAGCTTGCGGGTAGCGAACACCGGGGAGCTGTTTTTT; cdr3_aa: CASSLRVANTGELFF
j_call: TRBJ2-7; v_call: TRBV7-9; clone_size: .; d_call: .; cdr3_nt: TGTGCCAGCAGTCACGGGACAATCGCGCAGTACTTC; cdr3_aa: CASSHGTIAQYF
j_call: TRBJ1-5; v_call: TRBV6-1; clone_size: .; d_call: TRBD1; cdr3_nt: TGTGCCAGCAGTGGGGGACAGGGAGGCGGCAATCAGCCCCAGCATTTT; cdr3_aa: CASSGGQGGGNQPQHF
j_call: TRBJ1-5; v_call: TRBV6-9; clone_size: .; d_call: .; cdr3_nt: TGTGCCATTCCCGCGACGAGGGATCAGCCCCAGCATTTT; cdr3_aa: CAIPATRDQPQHF
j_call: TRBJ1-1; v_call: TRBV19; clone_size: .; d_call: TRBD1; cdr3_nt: TGTGCCAGTAAAAGGGGGTGGGACAGGGGGCCCACTGAAGCTTTCTTT; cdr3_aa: CASKRGWDRGPTEAFF
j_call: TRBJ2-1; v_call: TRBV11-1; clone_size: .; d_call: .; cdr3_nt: TGTGCCAGCAGCCCGGAGCTCCAACGGCAGTTCTTC; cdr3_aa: CASSPELQRQFF
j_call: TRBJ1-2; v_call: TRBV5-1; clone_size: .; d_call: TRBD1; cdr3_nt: TGCGCCAGCAGCTTCGAAGGGGGCGGCGGCTACACCTTC; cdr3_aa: CASSFEGGGGYTF
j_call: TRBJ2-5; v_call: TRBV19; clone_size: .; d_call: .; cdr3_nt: TGTGCCAGTAGTCCCCGGACATTAGGTCGAAAGGGGTCCAAAGAGACCCAGTACTTC; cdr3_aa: CASSPRTLGRKGSKETQYF
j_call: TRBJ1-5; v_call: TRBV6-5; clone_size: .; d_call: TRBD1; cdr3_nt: TGTGCCAGCAGTTGGCCTCAGGGGGGACAGCCCCAGCATTTT; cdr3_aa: CASSWPQGGQPQHF
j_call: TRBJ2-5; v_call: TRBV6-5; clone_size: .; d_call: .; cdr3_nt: TGTGCCAGCTTTCGGGAGACCCAGTACTTC; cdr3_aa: CASFRETQYF
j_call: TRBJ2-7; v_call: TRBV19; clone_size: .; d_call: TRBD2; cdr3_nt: TGTGCCAGTAGTATTGGGACTAGCGGCTACGAGCAGTACTTC; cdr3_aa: CASSIGTSGYEQYF
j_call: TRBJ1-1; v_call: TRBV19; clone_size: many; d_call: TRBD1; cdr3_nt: TGTGCCAGTAGTATGGACAGGATGAACACTGAAGCTTTCTTT; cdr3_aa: CASSMDRMNTEAFF
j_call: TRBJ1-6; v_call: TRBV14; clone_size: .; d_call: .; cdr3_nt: TGTGCCAGCAGCCAAGGTCAGGGTAGGAATTCACCCCTCCACTTT; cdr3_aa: CASSQGQGRNSPLHF
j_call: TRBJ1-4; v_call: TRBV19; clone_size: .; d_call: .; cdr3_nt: TGTGCCAGTAGTTCAGCGGGGTTGGGGAATGAAAAACTGTTTTTT; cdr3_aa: CASSSAGLGNEKLFF
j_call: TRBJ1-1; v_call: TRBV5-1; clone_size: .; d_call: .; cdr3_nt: TGCGCCAGCAGCGGCGATATAAGGGAAGGAGGGAACACTGAAGCTTTCTTT; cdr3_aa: CASSGDIREGGNTEAFF
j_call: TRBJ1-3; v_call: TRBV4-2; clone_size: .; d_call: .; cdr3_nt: TGTGCCAGCAGCCAAGTGCAGGGGACTGGAAACACCATATATTTT; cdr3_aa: CASSQVQGTGNTIYF
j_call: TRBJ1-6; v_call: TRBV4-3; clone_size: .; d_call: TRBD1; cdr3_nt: TGCGCCAGCAGCCAGGGGGACAGGGGCATTTTTTCACCCCTCCACTTT; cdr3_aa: CASSQGDRGIFSPLHF